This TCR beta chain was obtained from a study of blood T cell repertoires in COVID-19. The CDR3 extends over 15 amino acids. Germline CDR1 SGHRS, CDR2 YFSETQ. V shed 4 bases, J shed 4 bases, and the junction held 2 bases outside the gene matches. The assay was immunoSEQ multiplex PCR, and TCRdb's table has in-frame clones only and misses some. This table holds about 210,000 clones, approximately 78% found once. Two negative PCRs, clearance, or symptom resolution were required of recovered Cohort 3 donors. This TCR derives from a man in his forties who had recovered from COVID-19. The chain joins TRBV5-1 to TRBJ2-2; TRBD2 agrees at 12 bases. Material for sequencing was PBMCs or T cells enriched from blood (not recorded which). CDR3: CASSLLAGGTGELFF. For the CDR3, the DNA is TGCGCCAGCAGCCTACTAGCGGGGGGCACCGGGGAGCTGTTTTTT.